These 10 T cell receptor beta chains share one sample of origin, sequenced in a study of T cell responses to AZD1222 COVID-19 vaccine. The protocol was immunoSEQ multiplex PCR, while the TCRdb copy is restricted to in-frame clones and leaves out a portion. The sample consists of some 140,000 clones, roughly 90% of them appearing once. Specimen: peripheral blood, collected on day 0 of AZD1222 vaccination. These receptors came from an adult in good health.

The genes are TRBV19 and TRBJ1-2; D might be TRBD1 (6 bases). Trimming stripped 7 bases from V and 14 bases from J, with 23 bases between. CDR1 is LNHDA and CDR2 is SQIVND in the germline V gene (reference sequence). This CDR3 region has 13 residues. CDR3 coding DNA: TGTGCCAGTAATTTACAGGGAGACCCAGGCTGGACCTTC. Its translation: CASNLQGDPGWTF.

For the CDR3, the DNA is TGCAGCGTCAGCGTTGGCGGCAACTACGAGCAGTACTTC. It codes for CSVSVGGNYEQYF. The chain combines TRBV29-1 with TRBJ2-7; no reliable D call. CDR3 size: 13 residues. CDR1 is SQVTM, CDR2 ANQGSEA, per germline. V lost 6 bases to trimming and J lost 3 bases, with 15 bases between them.

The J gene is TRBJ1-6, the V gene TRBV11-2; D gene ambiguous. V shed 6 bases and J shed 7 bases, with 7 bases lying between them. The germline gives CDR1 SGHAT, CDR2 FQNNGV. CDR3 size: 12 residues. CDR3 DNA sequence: TGTGCCAGCAGTTTGGTAAATTCACCCCTCCACTTT. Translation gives CASSLVNSPLHF.

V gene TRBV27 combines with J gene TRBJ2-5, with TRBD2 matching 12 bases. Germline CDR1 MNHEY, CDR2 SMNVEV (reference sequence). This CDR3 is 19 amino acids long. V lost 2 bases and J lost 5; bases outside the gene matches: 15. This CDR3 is CASSLTTALAGGPLETQYF. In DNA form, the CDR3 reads TGTGCCAGCAGTTTAACTACGGCTCTAGCGGGAGGGCCTTTGGAGACCCAGTACTTC.

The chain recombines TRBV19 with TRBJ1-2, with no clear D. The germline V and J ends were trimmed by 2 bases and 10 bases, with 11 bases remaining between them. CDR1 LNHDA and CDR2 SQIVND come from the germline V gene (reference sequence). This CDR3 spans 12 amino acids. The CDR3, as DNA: TGTGCCAGTAGTATAACGACGCTTTACTACACCTTC. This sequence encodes CASSITTLYYTF.

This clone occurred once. The CDR3 spells CAWKKYDNSPLHF. The CDR3 DNA reads as TGTGCCTGGAAAAAATATGATAATTCACCCCTCCACTTT. J is TRBJ1-6 and V is TRBV30; D unclear. The V and J ends lost 4 bases and 5 bases respectively, with 9 bases between them. This CDR3 has 13 amino acids. Per the germline V gene, CDR1 is GTSNPN and CDR2 is SVGIG (reference sequence).

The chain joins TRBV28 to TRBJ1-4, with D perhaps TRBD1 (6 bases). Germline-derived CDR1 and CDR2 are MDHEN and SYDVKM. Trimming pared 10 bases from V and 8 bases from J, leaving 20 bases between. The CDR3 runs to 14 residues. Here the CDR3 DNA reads TGTGCCATCCGCCTGGGGGGGCCTCGGGAAAAACTGTTTTTT. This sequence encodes CAIRLGGPREKLFF.

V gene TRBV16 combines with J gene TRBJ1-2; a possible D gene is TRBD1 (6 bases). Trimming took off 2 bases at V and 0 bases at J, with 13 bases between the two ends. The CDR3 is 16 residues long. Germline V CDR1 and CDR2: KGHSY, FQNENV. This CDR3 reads CASSQARTAANYGYTF. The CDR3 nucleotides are TGTGCCAGCAGCCAAGCCCGGACAGCGGCTAACTATGGCTACACCTTC. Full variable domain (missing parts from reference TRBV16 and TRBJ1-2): GEEVAQTPKHLVRGEGQKAKLYCAPIKGHSYVFWYQQVLKNEFKFLISFQNENVFDETGMPKERFSAKCLPNSPCSLEIQATKLEDSAVYFCASSQARTAANYGYTFGSGTRLTVV.

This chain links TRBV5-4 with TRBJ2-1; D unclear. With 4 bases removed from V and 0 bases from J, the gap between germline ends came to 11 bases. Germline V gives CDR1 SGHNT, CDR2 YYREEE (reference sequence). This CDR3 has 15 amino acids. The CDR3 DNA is TGTGCCAGCAGCCCCGACTCGAGCTCCTACAATGAGCAGTTCTTC. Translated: CASSPDSSSYNEQFF.

CDR3 loop: CAIGFSAGANVLTF. The CDR3 nucleotides are TGTGCCATCGGTTTCAGTGCTGGGGCCAACGTCCTGACTTTC. The V gene is TRBV10-3, the J gene TRBJ2-6; D is ambiguous. Germline CDR1 reads ENHRY; CDR2 reads SYGVKD. The CDR3 consists of 14 residues. Trimming left V 8 bases short and J 2 bases short, with 10 bases between.